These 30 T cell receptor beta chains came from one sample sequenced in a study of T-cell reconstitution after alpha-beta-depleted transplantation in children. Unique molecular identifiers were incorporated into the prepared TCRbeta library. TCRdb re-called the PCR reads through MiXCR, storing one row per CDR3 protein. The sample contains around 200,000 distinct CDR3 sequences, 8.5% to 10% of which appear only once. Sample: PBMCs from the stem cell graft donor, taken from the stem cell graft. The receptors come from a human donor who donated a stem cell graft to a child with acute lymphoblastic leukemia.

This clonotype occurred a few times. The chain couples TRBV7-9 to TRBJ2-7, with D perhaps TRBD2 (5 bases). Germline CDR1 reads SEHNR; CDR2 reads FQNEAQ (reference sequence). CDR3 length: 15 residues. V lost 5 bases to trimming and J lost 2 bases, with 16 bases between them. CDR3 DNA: TGTGCCAGCAGCGAGGGCCCCAAGGGCGCCTACGAGCAGTACTTC. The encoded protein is CASSEGPKGAYEQYF.

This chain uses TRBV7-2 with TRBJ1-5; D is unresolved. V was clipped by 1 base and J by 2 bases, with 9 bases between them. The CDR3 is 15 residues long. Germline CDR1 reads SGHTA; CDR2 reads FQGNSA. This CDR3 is CASSLGEVGNQPQHF. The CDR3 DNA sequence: TGTGCCAGCAGCTTAGGGGAGGTCGGCAATCAGCCCCAGCATTTT.

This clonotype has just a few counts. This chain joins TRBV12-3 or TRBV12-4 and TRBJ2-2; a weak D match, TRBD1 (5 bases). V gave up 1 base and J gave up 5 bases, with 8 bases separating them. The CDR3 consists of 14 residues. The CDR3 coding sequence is TGTGCCAGCAGTTTAGGGTCAGGGACCGGGGAGCTGTTTTTT. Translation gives CASSLGSGTGELFF.

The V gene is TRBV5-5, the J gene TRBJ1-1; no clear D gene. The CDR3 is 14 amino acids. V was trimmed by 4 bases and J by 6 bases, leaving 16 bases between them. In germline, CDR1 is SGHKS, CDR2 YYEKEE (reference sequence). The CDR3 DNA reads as TGTGCCAGCAGCAGCCCGCTAGCCGTGGCTGAAGCTTTCTTT. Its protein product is CASSSPLAVAEAFF.

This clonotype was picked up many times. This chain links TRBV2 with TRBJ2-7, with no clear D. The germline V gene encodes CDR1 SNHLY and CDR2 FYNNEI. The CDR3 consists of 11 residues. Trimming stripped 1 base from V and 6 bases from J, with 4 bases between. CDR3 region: CASSEGVEQYF. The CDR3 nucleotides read TGTGCCAGCAGTGAAGGGGTCGAGCAGTACTTC. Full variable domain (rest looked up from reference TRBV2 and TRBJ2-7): EPEVTQTPSHQVTQMGQEVILRCVPISNHLYFYWYRQILGQKVEFLVSFYNNEISEKSEIFDDQFSVERPDGSNFTLKIRSTKLEDSAMYFCASSEGVEQYFGPGTRLTVT.

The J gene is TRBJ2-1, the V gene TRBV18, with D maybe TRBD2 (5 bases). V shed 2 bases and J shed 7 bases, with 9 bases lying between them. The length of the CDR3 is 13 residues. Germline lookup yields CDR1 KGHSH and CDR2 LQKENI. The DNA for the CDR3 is TGTGCCAGCTCACCAGCGACGGGAAATGAGCAGTTCTTC. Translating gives CASSPATGNEQFF.

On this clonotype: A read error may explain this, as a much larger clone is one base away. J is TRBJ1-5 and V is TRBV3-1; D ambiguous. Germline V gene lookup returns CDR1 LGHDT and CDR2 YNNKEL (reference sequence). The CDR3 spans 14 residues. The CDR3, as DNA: TGTGCCAGCACCCAAGATCAGAACAATCAGCCCCAGCATTTT. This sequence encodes CASTQDQNNQPQHF.

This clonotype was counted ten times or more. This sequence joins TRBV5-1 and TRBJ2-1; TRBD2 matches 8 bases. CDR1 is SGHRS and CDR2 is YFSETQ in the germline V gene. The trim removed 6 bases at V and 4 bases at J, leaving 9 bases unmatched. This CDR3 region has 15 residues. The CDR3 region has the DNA TGCGCCAGCAACGAAGGCGGGAGGAGTTACAATGAGCAGTTCTTC. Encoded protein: CASNEGGRSYNEQFF.

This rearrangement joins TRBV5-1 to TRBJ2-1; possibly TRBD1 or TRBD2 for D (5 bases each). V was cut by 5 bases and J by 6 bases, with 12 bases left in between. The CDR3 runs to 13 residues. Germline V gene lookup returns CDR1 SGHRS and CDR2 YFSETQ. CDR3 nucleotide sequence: TGCGCCAGCAGGATCGGGACCGTCAATGAGCAGTTCTTC. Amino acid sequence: CASRIGTVNEQFF. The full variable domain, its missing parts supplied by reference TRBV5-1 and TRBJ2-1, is KAGVTQTPRYLIKTRGQQVTLSCSPISGHRSVSWYQQTPGQGLQFLFEYFSETQRNKGNFPGRFSGRQFSNSRSEMNVSTLELGDSALYLCASRIGTVNEQFFGPGTRLTVL.

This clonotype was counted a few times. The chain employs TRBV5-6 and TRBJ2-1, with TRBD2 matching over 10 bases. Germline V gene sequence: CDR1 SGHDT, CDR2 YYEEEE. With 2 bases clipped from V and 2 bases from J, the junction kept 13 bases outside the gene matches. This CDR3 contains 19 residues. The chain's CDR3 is CASSLGVPLAGSTYNEQFF. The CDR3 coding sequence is TGTGCCAGCAGCTTAGGGGTCCCACTAGCGGGGTCTACCTACAATGAGCAGTTCTTC.

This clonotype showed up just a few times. CDR3: CASSSGLGAVLEQFF. CDR3 bases: TGTGCCAGCAGCTCAGGACTGGGGGCAGTGTTGGAGCAGTTCTTC. The V gene is TRBV7-2, the J gene TRBJ2-1, with D perhaps matching TRBD1 (6 bases). Trimming took off 4 bases at V and 10 bases at J, with 20 bases between the two ends. The germline gives CDR1 SGHTA, CDR2 FQGNSA. This CDR3 contains 15 residues.

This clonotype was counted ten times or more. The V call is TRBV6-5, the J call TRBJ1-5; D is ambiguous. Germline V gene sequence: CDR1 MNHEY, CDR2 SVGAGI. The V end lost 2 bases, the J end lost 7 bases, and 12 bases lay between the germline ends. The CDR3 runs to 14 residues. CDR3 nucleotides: TGTGCCAGCAGTTACGCCACCACGGGGCAGCCCCAGCATTTT. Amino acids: CASSYATTGQPQHF.

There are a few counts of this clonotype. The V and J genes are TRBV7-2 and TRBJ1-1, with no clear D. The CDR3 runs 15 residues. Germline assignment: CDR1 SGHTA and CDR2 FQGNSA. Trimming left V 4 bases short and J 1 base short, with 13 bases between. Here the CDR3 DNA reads TGTGCCAGCAGCTACGGGTCTACGGGGAACACTGAAGCTTTCTTT. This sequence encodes CASSYGSTGNTEAFF.

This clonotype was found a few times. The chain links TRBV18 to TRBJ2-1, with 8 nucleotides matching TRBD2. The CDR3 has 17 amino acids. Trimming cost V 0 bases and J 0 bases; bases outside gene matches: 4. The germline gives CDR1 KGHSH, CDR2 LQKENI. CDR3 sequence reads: CASSPPLAGSSYNEQFF. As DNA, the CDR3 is TGTGCCAGCTCACCACCCCTAGCGGGTAGCTCCTACAATGAGCAGTTCTTC. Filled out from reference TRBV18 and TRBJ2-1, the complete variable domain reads NAGVMQNPRHLVRRRGQEARLRCSPMKGHSHVYWYRQLPEEGLKFMVYLQKENIIDESGMPKERFSAEFPKEGPSILRIQQVVRGDSAAYFCASSPPLAGSSYNEQFFGPGTRLTVL.

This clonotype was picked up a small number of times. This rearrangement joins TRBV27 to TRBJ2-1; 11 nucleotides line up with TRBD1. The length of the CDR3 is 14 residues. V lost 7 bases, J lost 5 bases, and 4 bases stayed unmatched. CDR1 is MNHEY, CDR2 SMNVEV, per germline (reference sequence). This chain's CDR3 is CASIPGQGDNEQFF. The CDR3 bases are TGTGCCAGCATTCCGGGACAGGGGGACAATGAGCAGTTCTTC.

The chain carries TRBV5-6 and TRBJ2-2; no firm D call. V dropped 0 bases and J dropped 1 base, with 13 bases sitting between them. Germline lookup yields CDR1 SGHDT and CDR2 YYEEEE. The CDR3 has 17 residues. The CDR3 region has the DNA TGTGCCAGCAGCTTGGCCGAACAATCCTGGAACACCGGGGAGCTGTTTTTT. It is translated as CASSLAEQSWNTGELFF.

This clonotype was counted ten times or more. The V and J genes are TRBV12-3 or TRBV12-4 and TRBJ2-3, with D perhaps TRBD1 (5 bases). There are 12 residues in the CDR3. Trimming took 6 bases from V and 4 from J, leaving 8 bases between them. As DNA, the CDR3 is TGTGCCAGCAGCCCCAGGGCAGATACGCAGTATTTT. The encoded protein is CASSPRADTQYF.

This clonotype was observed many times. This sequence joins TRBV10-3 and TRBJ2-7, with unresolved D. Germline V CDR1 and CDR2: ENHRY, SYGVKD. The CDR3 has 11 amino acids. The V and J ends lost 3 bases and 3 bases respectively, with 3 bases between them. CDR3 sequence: CAISENYEQYF. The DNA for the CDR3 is TGTGCCATCAGTGAAAACTACGAGCAGTACTTC.

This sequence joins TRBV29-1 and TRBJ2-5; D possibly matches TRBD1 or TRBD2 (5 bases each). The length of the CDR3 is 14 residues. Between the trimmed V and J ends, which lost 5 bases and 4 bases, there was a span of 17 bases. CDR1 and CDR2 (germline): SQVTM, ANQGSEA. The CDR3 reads CSVCEGPAGETQYF. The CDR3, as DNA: TGCAGCGTTTGTGAGGGGCCCGCCGGAGAGACCCAGTACTTC.

Written as DNA, the CDR3 is TGCGCCAGCAGCTTGGAACTCGGGACAGGGACTGGCTACGAGCAGTACTTC. Its translation: CASSLELGTGTGYEQYF. This rearrangement joins TRBV5-1 to TRBJ2-7; 9 positions match TRBD1. The V gene end was trimmed by 0 bases and the J gene end by 3 bases; junction bases not matched to a gene: 10. The CDR3 covers 17 residues. CDR1 is SGHRS, CDR2 YFSETQ, per germline.

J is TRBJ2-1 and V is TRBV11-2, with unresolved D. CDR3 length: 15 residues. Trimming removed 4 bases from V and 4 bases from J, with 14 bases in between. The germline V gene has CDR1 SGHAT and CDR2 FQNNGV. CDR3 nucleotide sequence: TGTGCCAGCAGCTACGGTTCTGGTGGGTACAATGAGCAGTTCTTC. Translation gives CASSYGSGGYNEQFF.

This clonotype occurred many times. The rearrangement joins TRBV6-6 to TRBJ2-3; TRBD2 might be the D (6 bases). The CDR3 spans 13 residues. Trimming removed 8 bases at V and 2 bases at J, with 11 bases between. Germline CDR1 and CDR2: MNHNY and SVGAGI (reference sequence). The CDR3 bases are TGTGCCAGCGAAACTAGCAACACAGATACGCAGTATTTT. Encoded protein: CASETSNTDTQYF.

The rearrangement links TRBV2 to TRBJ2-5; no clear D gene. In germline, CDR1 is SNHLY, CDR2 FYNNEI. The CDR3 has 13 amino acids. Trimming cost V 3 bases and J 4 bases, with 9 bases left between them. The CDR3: CASSDRLVETQYF. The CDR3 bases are TGTGCCAGCAGTGATCGGCTAGTAGAGACCCAGTACTTC.

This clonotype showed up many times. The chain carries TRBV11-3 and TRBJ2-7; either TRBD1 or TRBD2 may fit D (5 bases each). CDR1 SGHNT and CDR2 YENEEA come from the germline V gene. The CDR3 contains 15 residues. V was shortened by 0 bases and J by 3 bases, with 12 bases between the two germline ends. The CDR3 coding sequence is TGTGCCAGCAGCTTAGATCGGGACGGGATCTACGAGCAGTACTTC. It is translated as CASSLDRDGIYEQYF.

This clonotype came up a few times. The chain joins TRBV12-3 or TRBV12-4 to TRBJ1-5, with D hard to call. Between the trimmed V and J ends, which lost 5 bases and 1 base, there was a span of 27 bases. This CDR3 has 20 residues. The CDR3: CASSLWGYGFPDRSNQPQHF. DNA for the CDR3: TGTGCCAGCAGTCTTTGGGGTTACGGTTTTCCGGATAGGAGCAATCAGCCCCAGCATTTT.

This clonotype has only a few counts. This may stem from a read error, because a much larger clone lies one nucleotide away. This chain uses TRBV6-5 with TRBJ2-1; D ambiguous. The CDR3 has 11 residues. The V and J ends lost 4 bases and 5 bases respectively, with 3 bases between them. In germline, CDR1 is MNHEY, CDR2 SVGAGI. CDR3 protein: CASSSHNEQFF. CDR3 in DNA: TGTGCCAGCAGTTCTCACAATGAGCAGTTCTTC.

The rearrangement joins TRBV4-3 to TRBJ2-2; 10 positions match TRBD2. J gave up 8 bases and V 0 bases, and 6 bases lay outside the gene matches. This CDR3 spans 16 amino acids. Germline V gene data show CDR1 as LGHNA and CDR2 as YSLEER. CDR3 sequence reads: CASSQDLLAGTGELFF. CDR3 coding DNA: TGCGCCAGCAGCCAAGATCTACTAGCGGGGACGGGGGAGCTGTTTTTT.

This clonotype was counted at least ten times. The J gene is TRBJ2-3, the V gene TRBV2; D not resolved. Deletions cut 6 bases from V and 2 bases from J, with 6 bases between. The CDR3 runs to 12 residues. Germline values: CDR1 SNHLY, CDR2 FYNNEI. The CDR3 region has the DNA TGTGCCAGCAGCGCTAACACAGATACGCAGTATTTT. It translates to CASSANTDTQYF.

The CDR3 nucleotides read TGCAGTGCTAGAGTCCCGGGACACTACACCGGGGAGCTGTTTTTT. This codes for CSARVPGHYTGELFF. The gene calls are TRBV20-1 and TRBJ2-2; D might be TRBD1 (6 bases). This CDR3 comprises 15 residues. The V end was cut by 1 base, the J end by 3 bases, with 12 bases between. The germline CDR1 and CDR2 sequences are DFQATT and SNEGSKA (reference sequence).

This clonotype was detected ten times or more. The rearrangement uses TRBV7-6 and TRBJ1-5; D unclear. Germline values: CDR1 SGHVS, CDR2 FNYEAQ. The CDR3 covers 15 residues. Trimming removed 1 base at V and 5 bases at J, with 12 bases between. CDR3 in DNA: TGTGCCAGCAGCTTAGATGTAGGGAGTGATCAGCCCCAGCATTTT. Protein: CASSLDVGSDQPQHF.